A single sample gave rise to the 19 T cell receptor beta chains below, sequenced in a study of blood T cells in healthy people across ages. Together with a sample-barcoded 5' primer, a J-beta primer mix was included in a second PCR lasting about 7 to 11 cycles. TCRdb independently ran MiXCR on the 5' RACE reads; one entry per CDR3 protein. The sample carries 850,000 to 1,000,000 distinct CDR3 sequences, around 49% recorded once. What was sequenced was blood. The receptor set was obtained from a man younger than 45 in good health.

The chain employs TRBV29-1 and TRBJ1-2; no clear D. Between the trimmed V and J ends, which lost 4 bases and 4 bases, there was a span of 13 bases. CDR3 size: 13 residues. Looked up from germline, CDR1 is SQVTM and CDR2 is ANQGSEA. CDR3 in amino acids: CSVGGSGGYGYTF. The DNA of the CDR3 is TGCAGCGTTGGCGGGTCCGGCGGCTATGGCTACACCTTC.

This clonotype was found a few times. This rearrangement joins TRBV11-2 to TRBJ2-7; D remains ambiguous. The CDR3 loop spans 13 amino acids. V was pared by 5 bases and J by 3 bases, with 11 bases between. Looked up from germline, CDR1 is SGHAT and CDR2 is FQNNGV. The CDR3 bases are TGTGCCAGCAGCGCCGACATGGGCTACGAGCAGTACTTC. Translating it yields CASSADMGYEQYF. The whole variable domain, filled in from reference TRBV11-2 and TRBJ2-7, reads EAGVAQSPRYKIIEKRQSVAFWCNPISGHATLYWYQQILGQGPKLLIQFQNNGVVDDSQLPKDRFSAERLKGVDSTLKIQPAKLEDSAVYLCASSADMGYEQYFGPGTRLTVT.

This sequence joins TRBV28 and TRBJ2-7; the D gene is possibly TRBD1 (5 bases). The germline V and J ends were trimmed by 5 bases and 1 base, with 12 bases remaining between them. Germline loops: CDR1 MDHEN, CDR2 SYDVKM. The CDR3 contains 14 residues. The CDR3 here is CASSVPGISYEQYF. DNA for the CDR3: TGTGCCAGCAGTGTACCAGGGATTTCCTACGAGCAGTACTTC.

This clonotype came up once. The gene calls are TRBV6-6 and TRBJ2-5; TRBD1 is a possible D gene (5 bases). Germline lookup yields CDR1 MNHNY and CDR2 SVGAGI (reference sequence). The length of the CDR3 is 14 residues. V lost 6 bases and J lost 0, with 11 bases in between. CDR3 in amino acids: CASRYPGYQETQYF. The CDR3 DNA reads TGTGCCAGCAGGTACCCAGGGTACCAAGAGACCCAGTACTTC.

This clonotype was observed a handful of times. The V gene is TRBV29-1, the J gene TRBJ2-3; weak D call: TRBD2 (5 bases). The CDR3 totals 11 residues. V dropped 4 bases and J dropped 6 bases, with 8 bases sitting between them. The germline V gene encodes CDR1 SQVTM and CDR2 ANQGSEA. The CDR3 DNA follows: TGCAGCGTTGGGTCGGGGGATACGCAGTATTTT. Translation: CSVGSGDTQYF.

V is TRBV6-5 and J is TRBJ2-3; TRBD2 matches 9 bases. The germline V gene has CDR1 MNHEY and CDR2 SVGAGI. The CDR3 is 15 residues long. V gave up 0 bases and J gave up 6 bases; unmatched junction bases: 4. The CDR3 spells CASSYSSGGFDTQYF. The CDR3 coding sequence is TGTGCCAGCAGTTACTCTAGCGGGGGTTTCGATACGCAGTATTTT.

This clonotype was found a few times. V gene TRBV12-3 or TRBV12-4 combines with J gene TRBJ2-7; D is uncertain. V was trimmed by 6 bases and J by 2 bases, leaving 11 bases between them. The CDR3 covers 13 residues. CDR3: CASSQTDTYEQYF. The CDR3 bases are TGTGCCAGCAGCCAGACTGATACCTACGAGCAGTACTTC.

The V call is TRBV7-2, the J call TRBJ2-7; maybe TRBD1 (7 bases). This CDR3 region has 14 residues. V was pared by 3 bases and J by 3 bases, with 12 bases between. The germline V gene has CDR1 SGHTA and CDR2 FQGNSA. CDR3 nucleotide sequence: TGTGCCAGCAGCTTTGCAGGGGGGTACTACGAGCAGTACTTC. Translation: CASSFAGGYYEQYF.

This clonotype appeared a few times. This rearrangement joins TRBV20-1 to TRBJ2-4; a possible D gene is TRBD2 (6 bases). V was shortened by 5 bases and J by 5 bases, with 16 bases between the two germline ends. Germline V gene sequence: CDR1 DFQATT, CDR2 SNEGSKA (reference sequence). The CDR3 is 14 amino acids. CDR3 loop: CSAPRQGGQNIQYF. CDR3 nucleotide sequence: TGCAGTGCTCCCCGGCAGGGAGGCCAAAACATTCAGTACTTC.

This rearrangement joins TRBV7-6 to TRBJ2-7; tentatively, D is TRBD2 (6 bases). CDR1 is SGHVS and CDR2 is FNYEAQ in the germline V gene. This CDR3 has 14 residues. The V and J ends lost 5 bases and 3 bases respectively, with 14 bases between them. The CDR3 region is CASSPRREIYEQYF. Here the CDR3 DNA reads TGTGCCAGCAGCCCCCGTCGGGAGATCTACGAGCAGTACTTC. Based on the CDR3 plus reference TRBV7-6 and TRBJ2-7, the full variable domain is GAGVSQSPRYKVTKRGQDVALRCDPISGHVSLYWYRQALGQGPEFLTYFNYEAQQDKSGLPNDRFSAERPEGSISTLTIQRTEQRDSAMYRCASSPRREIYEQYFGPGTRLTVT.

The chain uses TRBV4-1 and TRBJ1-2; no definite D call. V was cut by 2 bases and J by 5 bases, with 9 bases left in between. Germline lookup yields CDR1 MGHRA and CDR2 YSYEKL. This CDR3 spans 13 amino acids. The CDR3 DNA reads TGCGCCAGCAGCCAAACGACGGATTATGGCTACACCTTC. Translated: CASSQTTDYGYTF.

This clonotype was recorded only once. The J gene is TRBJ2-7, the V gene TRBV6-6; maybe TRBD2 (6 bases). Germline CDR1 reads MNHNY; CDR2 reads SVGAGI (reference sequence). With 8 bases removed from V and 7 bases from J, the gap between germline ends came to 15 bases. This CDR3 contains 12 residues. CDR3 nucleotides: TGTGCCAGCCGGGACTCCGGTTTTGAGCAGTACTTC. It yields the protein CASRDSGFEQYF.

The genes are TRBV7-9 and TRBJ1-1; 10 nucleotides align to TRBD1. The CDR3 runs to 16 residues. J gave up 5 bases and V 5 bases, and 11 bases lay outside the gene matches. Germline CDR1 SEHNR, CDR2 FQNEAQ (reference sequence). CDR3 protein: CASSPRQGAVRTEAFF. The DNA for the CDR3 is TGTGCCAGCAGCCCCCGACAGGGGGCGGTGAGAACTGAAGCTTTCTTT. Full variable domain (outside the CDR3, taken from reference TRBV7-9 and TRBJ1-1): DTGVSQNPRHKITKRGQNVTFRCDPISEHNRLYWYRQTLGQGPEFLTYFQNEAQLEKSRLLSDRFSAERPKGSFSTLEIQRTEQGDSAMYLCASSPRQGAVRTEAFFGQGTRLTVV.

This clonotype was recorded a few times. The J gene is TRBJ2-1, the V gene TRBV11-2, with unresolved D. The germline V gene encodes CDR1 SGHAT and CDR2 FQNNGV. Trimming stripped 5 bases from V and 6 bases from J, with 14 bases between. This CDR3 contains 14 residues. CDR3 in DNA: TGTGCCAGCAGCCCCCCGGCAAGGCGCAATGAGCAGTTCTTC. Its translation is CASSPPARRNEQFF.

This chain connects TRBV4-2 to TRBJ2-1; 9 nucleotides align to TRBD1. This CDR3 has 15 residues. CDR1 LGHNA and CDR2 YNFKEQ come from the germline V gene. After removal of 2 bases from V and 9 bases from J, the junction contained 8 bases not matched to a gene. The CDR3 bases are TGTGCCAGCAGCCAACCGGGACAGGGTAACATTGAGCAGTTCTTC. Translating it yields CASSQPGQGNIEQFF.

This chain links TRBV6-5 with TRBJ2-7, with TRBD2 as a possible D gene (7 bases). Trimming shortened V by 3 bases and J by 4 bases, and 19 bases separated the two germline ends. From germline, CDR1 is MNHEY and CDR2 SVGAGI. The CDR3 runs to 16 residues. Written as DNA, the CDR3 is TGTGCCAGCAGTTATGGACGGGGGGCTGTTATATACGAGCAGTACTTC. This codes for CASSYGRGAVIYEQYF.

The gene calls are TRBV20-1 and TRBJ1-2, with 8 nucleotides matching TRBD1. V shed 0 bases, J shed 8 bases, and the junction held 2 bases outside the gene matches. There are 12 residues in the CDR3. Germline CDR1 and CDR2: DFQATT and SNEGSKA (reference sequence). The chain's CDR3 is CSARETGEGYTF. In DNA, the CDR3 is TGCAGTGCTAGAGAGACAGGGGAGGGCTACACCTTC.

The CDR3 sequence is CASNRESASYEQYF. Here the CDR3 DNA reads TGTGCCAGCAACCGCGAATCCGCCTCCTACGAGCAGTACTTC. The gene calls are TRBV4-2 and TRBJ2-7; D ambiguous. CDR1 and CDR2 from the germline V gene are LGHNA and YNFKEQ. The CDR3 runs to 14 residues. V shed 7 bases and J shed 0 bases, with 13 bases lying between them.

This clonotype has only one observation. Its ends do not fully match the called genes, so a read error is possible. The gene calls are TRBV7-9 and TRBJ2-5; tentative D call: TRBD2 (5 bases). The CDR3 runs 12 residues. Germline lookup yields CDR1 SEHNR and CDR2 FQNEAQ (reference sequence). CDR3 bases: TGTTCCAGCAGCCCCGGGAAGAAGACCCAGTACTTC. This sequence encodes CSSSPGKKTQYF.